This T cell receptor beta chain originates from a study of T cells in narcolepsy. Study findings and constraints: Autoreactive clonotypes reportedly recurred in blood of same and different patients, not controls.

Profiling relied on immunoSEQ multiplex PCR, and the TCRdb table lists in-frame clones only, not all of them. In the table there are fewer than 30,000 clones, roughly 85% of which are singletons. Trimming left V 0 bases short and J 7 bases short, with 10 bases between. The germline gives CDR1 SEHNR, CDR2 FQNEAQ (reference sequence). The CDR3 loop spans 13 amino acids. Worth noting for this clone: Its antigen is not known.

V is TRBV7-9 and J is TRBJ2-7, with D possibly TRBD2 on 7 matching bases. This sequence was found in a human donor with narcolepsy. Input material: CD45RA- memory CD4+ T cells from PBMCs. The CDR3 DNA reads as TGTGCCAGCAGCTTAGCGGGGGGGCGGGAGCAGTACTTC. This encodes CASSLAGGREQYF.